The sequence of this T cell receptor beta chain was determined in a study of blood T cell repertoires in COVID-19. As for the study in general: PBMCs, B-cell-depleted T cells, or T cells were the source of the cDNA or gDNA that made up the material.

Assay: immunoSEQ multiplex PCR; the TCRdb copy retains only in-frame clones and omits some. The sample lists roughly 110,000 clones, about three quarters seen once, with roughly 4.3% in the top ten. This TCR derives from a man in his sixties or seventies with acute or convalescent COVID-19. The specimen sequenced was peripheral blood.

For the CDR3, the DNA is TGTGCCAGCAGGGTGAGCGGGGGACAAGAGACCCAGTACTTC. As protein: CASRVSGGQETQYF. The chain recombines TRBV2 with TRBJ2-5, with 8 bases identical to TRBD2. The germline gives CDR1 SNHLY, CDR2 FYNNEI. V was clipped by 6 bases and J by 2 bases; unmatched bases: 5. The CDR3 consists of 14 residues.